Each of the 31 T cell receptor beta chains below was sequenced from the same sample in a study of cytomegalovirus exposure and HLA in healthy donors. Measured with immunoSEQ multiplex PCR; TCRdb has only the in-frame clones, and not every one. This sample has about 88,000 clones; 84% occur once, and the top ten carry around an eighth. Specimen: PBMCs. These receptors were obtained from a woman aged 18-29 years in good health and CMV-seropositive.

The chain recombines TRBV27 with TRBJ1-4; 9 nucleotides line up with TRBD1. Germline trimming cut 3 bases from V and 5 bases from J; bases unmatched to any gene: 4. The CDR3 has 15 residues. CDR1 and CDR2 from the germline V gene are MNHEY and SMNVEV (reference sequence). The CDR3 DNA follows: TGTGCCAGCAGTTTCCTCGGGACAGGGAATGAAAAACTGTTTTTT. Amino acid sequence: CASSFLGTGNEKLFF. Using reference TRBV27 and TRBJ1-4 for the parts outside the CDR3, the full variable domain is EAQVTQNPRYLITVTGKKLTVTCSQNMNHEYMSWYRQDPGLGLRQIYYSMNVEVTDKGDVPEGYKVSRKEKRNFPLILESPSPNQTSLYFCASSFLGTGNEKLFFGSGTQLSVL.

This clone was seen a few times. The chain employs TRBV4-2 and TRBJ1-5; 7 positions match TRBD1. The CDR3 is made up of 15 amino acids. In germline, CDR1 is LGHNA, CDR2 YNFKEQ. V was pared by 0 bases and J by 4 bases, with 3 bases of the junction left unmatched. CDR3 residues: CASSQEQGSNQPQHF. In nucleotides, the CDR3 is TGTGCCAGCAGCCAAGAACAGGGGAGTAATCAGCCCCAGCATTTT.

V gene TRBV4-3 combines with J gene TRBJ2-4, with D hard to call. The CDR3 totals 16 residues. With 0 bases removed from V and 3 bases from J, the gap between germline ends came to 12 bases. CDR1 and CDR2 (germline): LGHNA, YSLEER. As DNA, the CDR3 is TGCGCCAGCAGCCAAGATCGCCAGGCAGGCAAAAACATTCAGTACTTC. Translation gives CASSQDRQAGKNIQYF.

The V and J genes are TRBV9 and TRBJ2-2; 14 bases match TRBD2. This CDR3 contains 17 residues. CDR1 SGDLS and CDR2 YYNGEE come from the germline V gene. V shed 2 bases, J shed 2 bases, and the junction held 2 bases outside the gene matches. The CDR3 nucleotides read TGTGCCAGCAGCGTCGGACTAGCGGGGGGAAACACCGGGGAGCTGTTTTTT. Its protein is CASSVGLAGGNTGELFF. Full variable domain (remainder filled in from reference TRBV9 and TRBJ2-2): DSGVTQTPKHLITATGQRVTLRCSPRSGDLSVYWYQQSLDQGLQFLIQYYNGEERAKGNILERFSAQQFPDLHSELNLSSLELGDSALYFCASSVGLAGGNTGELFFGEGSRLTVL.

The CDR3 here is CASRETGALQETQYF. CDR3 DNA: TGCGCCAGCAGAGAAACAGGGGCGTTACAAGAGACCCAGTACTTC. V usage is TRBV10-2 and J usage is TRBJ2-5, with 7 bases matching TRBD1. V was clipped by 6 bases and J by 2 bases; unmatched bases: 9. CDR1 is WSHSY and CDR2 is SAAADI in the germline V gene. This CDR3 is 15 amino acids long.

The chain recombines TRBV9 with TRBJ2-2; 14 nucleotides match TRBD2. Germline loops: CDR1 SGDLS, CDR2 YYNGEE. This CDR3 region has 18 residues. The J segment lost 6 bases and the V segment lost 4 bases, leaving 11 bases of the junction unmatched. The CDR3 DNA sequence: TGTGCCAGCAGCCCTCGACTAGCGGGGGGGCTTTTGTCCGGGGAGCTGTTTTTT. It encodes CASSPRLAGGLLSGELFF. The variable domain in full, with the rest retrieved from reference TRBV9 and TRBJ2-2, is DSGVTQTPKHLITATGQRVTLRCSPRSGDLSVYWYQQSLDQGLQFLIQYYNGEERAKGNILERFSAQQFPDLHSELNLSSLELGDSALYFCASSPRLAGGLLSGELFFGEGSRLTVL.

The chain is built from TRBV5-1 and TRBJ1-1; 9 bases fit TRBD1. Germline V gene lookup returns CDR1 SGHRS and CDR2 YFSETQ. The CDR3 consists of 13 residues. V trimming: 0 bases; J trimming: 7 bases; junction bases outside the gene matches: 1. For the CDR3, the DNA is TGCGCCAGCAGCTTGGAGGGACAGGGTGAAGCTTTCTTT. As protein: CASSLEGQGEAFF.

CDR3 residues: CASSLRGFNYGYTF. The CDR3 DNA follows: TGTGCCAGCAGTTTGAGAGGATTTAACTATGGCTACACCTTC. The chain links TRBV27 to TRBJ1-2, with no clear D. Germline V gene lookup returns CDR1 MNHEY and CDR2 SMNVEV (reference sequence). Trimming left V 3 bases short and J 1 base short, with 9 bases between. CDR3 length: 14 amino acids.

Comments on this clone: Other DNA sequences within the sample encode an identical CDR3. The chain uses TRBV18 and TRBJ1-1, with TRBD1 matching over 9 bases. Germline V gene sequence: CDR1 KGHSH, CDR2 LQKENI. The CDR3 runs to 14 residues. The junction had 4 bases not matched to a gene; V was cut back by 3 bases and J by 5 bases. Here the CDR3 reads CASSPGQGRTEAFF. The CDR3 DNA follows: TGTGCCAGCTCACCCGGACAGGGGCGGACTGAAGCTTTCTTT.

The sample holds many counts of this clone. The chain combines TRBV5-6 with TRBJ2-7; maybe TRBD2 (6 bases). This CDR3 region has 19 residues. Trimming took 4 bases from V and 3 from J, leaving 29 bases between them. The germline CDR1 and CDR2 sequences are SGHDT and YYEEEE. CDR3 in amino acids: CASSPLGGEGSGIGYEQYF. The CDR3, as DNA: TGTGCCAGCAGCCCCCTCGGGGGTGAGGGCTCAGGGATCGGCTACGAGCAGTACTTC.

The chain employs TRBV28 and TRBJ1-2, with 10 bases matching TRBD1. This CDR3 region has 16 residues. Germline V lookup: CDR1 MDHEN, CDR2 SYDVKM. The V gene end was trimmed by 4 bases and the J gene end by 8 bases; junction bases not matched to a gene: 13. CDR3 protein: CASSSSLLTGGKGYTF. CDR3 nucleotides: TGTGCCAGCAGTTCCTCACTCTTGACAGGGGGCAAGGGCTACACCTTC.

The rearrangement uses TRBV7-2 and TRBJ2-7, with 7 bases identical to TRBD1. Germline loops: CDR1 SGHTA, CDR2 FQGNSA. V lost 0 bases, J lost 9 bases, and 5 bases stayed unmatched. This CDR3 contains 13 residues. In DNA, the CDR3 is TGTGCCAGCAGCTTAGCAGGGGGCGCGGGGCAGTACTTC. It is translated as CASSLAGGAGQYF.

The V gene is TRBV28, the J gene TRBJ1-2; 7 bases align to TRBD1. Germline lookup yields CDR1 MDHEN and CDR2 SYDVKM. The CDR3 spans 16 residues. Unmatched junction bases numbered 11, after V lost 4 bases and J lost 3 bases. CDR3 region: CASSSVGQPEDYGYTF. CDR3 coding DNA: TGTGCCAGCAGTTCAGTGGGACAGCCCGAGGACTATGGCTACACCTTC.

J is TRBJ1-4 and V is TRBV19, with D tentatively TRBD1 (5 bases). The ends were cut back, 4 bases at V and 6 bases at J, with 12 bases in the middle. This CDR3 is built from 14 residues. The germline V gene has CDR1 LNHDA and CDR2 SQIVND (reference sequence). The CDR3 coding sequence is TGTGCCAGTAGTACCTACGGGGGAGATGAAAAACTGTTTTTT. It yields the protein CASSTYGGDEKLFF. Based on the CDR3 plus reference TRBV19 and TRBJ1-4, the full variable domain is DGGITQSPKYLFRKEGQNVTLSCEQNLNHDAMYWYRQDPGQGLRLIYYSQIVNDFQKGDIAEGYSVSREKKESFPLTVTSAQKNPTAFYLCASSTYGGDEKLFFGSGTQLSVL.

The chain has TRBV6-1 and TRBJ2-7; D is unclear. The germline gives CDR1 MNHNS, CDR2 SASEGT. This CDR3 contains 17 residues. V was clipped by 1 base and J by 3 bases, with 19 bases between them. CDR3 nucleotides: TGTGCCAGCAGTGAAGAATTGGCAGGCCCCCTCTTCTACGAGCAGTACTTC. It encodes CASSEELAGPLFYEQYF.

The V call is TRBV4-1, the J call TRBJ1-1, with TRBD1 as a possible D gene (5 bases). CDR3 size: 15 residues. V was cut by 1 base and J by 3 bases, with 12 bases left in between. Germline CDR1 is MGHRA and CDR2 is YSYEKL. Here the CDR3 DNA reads TGCGCCAGCAGCCAAGTCCAGGGAACACACACTGAAGCTTTCTTT. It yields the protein CASSQVQGTHTEAFF.

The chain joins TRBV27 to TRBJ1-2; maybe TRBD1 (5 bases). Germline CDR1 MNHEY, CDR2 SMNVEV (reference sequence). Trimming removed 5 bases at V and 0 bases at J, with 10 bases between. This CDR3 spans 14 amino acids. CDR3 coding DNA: TGTGCCAGCAGTGCGGGACGGCCTAACTATGGCTACACCTTC. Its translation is CASSAGRPNYGYTF.

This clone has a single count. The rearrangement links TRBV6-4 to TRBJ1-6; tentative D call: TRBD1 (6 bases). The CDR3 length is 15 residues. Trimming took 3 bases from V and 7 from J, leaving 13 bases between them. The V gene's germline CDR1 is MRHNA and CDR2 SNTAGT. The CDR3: CASSEQGTLNSPLHF. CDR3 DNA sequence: TGTGCCAGCAGTGAGCAGGGGACGCTCAATTCACCCCTCCACTTT.

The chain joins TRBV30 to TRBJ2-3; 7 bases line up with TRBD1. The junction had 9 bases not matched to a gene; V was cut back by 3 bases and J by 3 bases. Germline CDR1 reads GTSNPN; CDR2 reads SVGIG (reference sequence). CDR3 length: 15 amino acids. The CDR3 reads CAWRLRGQSTDTQYF. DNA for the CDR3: TGTGCCTGGAGACTTAGGGGACAGTCTACAGATACGCAGTATTTT.

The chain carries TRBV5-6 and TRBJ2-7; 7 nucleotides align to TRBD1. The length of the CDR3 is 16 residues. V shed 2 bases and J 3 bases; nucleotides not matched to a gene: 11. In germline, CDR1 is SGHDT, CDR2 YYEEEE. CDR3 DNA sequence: TGTGCCAGCAGCTTAGCTACCGACAGGGTGGGCTACGAGCAGTACTTC. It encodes CASSLATDRVGYEQYF.

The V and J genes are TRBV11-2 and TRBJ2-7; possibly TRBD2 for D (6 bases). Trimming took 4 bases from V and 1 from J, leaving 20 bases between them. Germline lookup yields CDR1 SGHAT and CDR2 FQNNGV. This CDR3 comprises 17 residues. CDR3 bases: TGTGCCAGCAGCTCCAGCCTGCTACGGGACTCATCCTACGAGCAGTACTTC. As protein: CASSSSLLRDSSYEQYF.

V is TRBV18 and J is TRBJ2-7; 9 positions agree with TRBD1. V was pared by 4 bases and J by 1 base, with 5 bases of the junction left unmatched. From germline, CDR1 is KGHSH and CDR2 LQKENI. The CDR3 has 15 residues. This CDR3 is CASSLSGTGSYEQYF. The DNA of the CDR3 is TGTGCCAGCTCACTATCCGGGACAGGGTCCTACGAGCAGTACTTC.

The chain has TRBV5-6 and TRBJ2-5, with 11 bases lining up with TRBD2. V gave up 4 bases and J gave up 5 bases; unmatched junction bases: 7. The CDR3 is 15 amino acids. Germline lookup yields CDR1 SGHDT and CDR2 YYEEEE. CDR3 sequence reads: CASSRLAGGWETQYF. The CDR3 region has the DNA TGTGCCAGCAGCCGATTAGCGGGGGGGTGGGAGACCCAGTACTTC.

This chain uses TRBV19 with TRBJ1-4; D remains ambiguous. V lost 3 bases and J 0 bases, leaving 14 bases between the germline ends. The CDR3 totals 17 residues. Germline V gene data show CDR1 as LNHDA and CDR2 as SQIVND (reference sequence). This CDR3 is CASSIMRADTTNEKLFF. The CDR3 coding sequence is TGTGCCAGTAGTATTATGCGTGCGGATACAACTAATGAAAAACTGTTTTTT.

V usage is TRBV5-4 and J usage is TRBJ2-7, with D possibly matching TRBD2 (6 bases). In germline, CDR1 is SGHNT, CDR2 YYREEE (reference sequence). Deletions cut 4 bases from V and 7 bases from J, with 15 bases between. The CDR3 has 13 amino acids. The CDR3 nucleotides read TGTGCCAGCAGCCGCGGAGGGATAAGGGAGCAGTACTTC. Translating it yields CASSRGGIREQYF.

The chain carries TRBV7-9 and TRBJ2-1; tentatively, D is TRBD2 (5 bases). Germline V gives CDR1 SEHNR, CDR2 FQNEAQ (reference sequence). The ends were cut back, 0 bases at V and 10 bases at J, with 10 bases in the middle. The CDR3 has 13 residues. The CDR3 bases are TGTGCCAGCAGCTTAGCGCCCGGGATGGAGCAGTTCTTC. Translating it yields CASSLAPGMEQFF. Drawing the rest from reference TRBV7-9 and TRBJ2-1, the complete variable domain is DTGVSQNPRHKITKRGQNVTFRCDPISEHNRLYWYRQTLGQGPEFLTYFQNEAQLEKSRLLSDRFSAERPKGSFSTLEIQRTEQGDSAMYLCASSLAPGMEQFFGPGTRLTVL.

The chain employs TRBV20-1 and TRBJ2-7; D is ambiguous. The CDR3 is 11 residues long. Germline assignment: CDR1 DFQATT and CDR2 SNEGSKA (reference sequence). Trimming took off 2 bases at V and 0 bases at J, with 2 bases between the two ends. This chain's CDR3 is CSARHSYEQYF. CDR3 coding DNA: TGCAGTGCTAGACACTCCTACGAGCAGTACTTC.

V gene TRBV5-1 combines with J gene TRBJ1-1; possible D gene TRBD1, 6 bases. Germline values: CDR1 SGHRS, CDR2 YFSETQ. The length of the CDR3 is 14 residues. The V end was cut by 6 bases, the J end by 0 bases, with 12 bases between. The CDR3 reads CASKGGQMNTEAFF. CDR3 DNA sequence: TGCGCCAGCAAGGGGGGGCAAATGAACACTGAAGCTTTCTTT.

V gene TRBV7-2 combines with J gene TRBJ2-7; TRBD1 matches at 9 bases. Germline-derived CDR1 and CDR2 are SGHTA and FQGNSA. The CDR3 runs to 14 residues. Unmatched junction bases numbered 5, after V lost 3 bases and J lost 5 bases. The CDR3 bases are TGTGCCAGCAGCTTTTACAGGGGGCTCAACGAGCAGTACTTC. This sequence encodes CASSFYRGLNEQYF. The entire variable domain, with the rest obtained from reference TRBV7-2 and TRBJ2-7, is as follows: GAGVSQSPSNKVTEKGKDVELRCDPISGHTALYWYRQSLGQGLEFLIYFQGNSAPDKSGLPSDRFSAERTGGSVSTLTIQRTQQEDSAVYLCASSFYRGLNEQYFGPGTRLTVT.

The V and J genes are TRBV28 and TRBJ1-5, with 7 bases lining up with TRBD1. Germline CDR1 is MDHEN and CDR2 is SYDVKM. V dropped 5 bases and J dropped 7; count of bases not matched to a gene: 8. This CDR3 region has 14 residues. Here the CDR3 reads CASSATTGKQPQHF. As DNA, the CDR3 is TGTGCCAGCAGTGCAACGACAGGGAAACAGCCCCAGCATTTT.

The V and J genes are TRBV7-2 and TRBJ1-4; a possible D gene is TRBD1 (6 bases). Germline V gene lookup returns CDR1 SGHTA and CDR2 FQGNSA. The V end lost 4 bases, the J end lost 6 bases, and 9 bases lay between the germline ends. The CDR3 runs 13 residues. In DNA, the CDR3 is TGTGCCAGCAGCTACAGGGTTTATGAAAAACTGTTTTTT. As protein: CASSYRVYEKLFF.